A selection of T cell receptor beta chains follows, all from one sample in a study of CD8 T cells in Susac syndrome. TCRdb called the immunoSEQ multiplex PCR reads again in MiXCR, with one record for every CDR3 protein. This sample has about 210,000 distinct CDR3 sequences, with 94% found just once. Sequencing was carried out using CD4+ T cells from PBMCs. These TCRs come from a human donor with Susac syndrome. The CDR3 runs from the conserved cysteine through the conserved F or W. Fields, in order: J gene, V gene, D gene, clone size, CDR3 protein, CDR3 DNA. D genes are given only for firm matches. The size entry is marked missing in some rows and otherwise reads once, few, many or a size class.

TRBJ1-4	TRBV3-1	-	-	CASSRGLQSEEKLFF	TGTGCCAGCAGCCGCGGGTTACAGTCGGAGGAAAAACTGTTTTTT
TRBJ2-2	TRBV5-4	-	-	CASSLSRSQGELFF	TGTGCCAGCAGCTTGAGCAGGTCCCAAGGGGAGCTGTTTTTT
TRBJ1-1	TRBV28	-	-	CASSSLAGARTEAFF	TGTGCCAGCAGTTCGCTGGCAGGGGCAAGGACTGAAGCTTTCTTT
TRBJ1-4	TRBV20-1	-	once	CSARDVIEKLFF	TGCAGTGCTAGAGATGTGATTGAAAAACTGTTTTTT
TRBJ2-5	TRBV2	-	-	CASSGGQGRGETQYF	TGTGCCAGCAGTGGCGGGCAGGGGCGAGGAGAGACCCAGTACTTC
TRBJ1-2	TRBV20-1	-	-	CSARQGSNYGYTF	TGCAGTGCTAGACAGGGCTCTAACTATGGCTACACCTTC
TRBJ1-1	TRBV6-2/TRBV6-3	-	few	CASSLTTRAEAFF	TGTGCCAGCAGTCTCACAACGCGGGCTGAAGCTTTCTTT
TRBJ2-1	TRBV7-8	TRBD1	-	CASSPTRTGQINNEQFF	TGTGCCAGCAGTCCAACACGTACGGGACAGATTAACAATGAGCAGTTCTTC
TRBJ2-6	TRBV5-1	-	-	CASSSPDRSGANVLTF	TGCGCCAGCAGCTCCCCTGACCGTTCCGGGGCCAACGTCCTGACTTTC
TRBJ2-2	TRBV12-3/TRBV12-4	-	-	CASSLYSRIRGSGELFF	TGTGCCAGCAGTCTCTATAGCCGCATCCGGGGGTCCGGGGAGCTGTTTTTT
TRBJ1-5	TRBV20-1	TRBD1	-	CSAHRGVNQPQHF	TGCAGTGCACACAGGGGAGTGAATCAGCCCCAGCATTTT
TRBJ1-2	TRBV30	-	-	CAWSGPGRGYTF	TGTGCCTGGAGTGGTCCGGGAAGAGGCTACACCTTC
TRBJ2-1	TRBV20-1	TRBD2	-	CSARGRGLALNEQFF	TGCAGTGCTAGAGGCCGGGGACTAGCCCTCAATGAGCAGTTCTTC
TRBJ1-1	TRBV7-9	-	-	CASSPNLGMNTEAFF	TGTGCCAGCAGCCCCAATTTAGGGATGAACACTGAAGCTTTCTTT
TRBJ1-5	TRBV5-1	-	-	CASPYPACGADPNQPQHF	TGCGCCAGCCCATACCCCGCATGTGGCGCGGATCCGAATCAGCCCCAGCATTTT
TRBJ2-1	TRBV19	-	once	CASGGGIMYNEQFF	TGTGCCAGTGGCGGGGGCATCATGTACAATGAGCAGTTCTTC
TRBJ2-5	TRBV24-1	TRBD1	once	CATSDQVGGPETQYF	TGTGCCACCAGTGACCAGGTAGGGGGCCCGGAGACCCAGTACTTC
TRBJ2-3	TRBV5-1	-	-	CASSLVLDSDTQYF	TGCGCCAGCAGCTTGGTACTAGACAGCGATACGCAGTATTTT
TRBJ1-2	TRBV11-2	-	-	CASSFRGGNYGYTF	TGTGCCAGCAGCTTTCGGGGGGGAAACTATGGCTACACCTTC
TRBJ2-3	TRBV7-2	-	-	CASSLDGSGDTQYF	TGTGCCAGCAGCTTAGACGGGAGCGGAGATACGCAGTATTTT
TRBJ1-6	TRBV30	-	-	CAWKPEIAYNSPLHF	TGTGCCTGGAAACCGGAGATCGCCTATAATTCACCCCTCCACTTT
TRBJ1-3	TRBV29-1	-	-	CSVTKSSGNTIYF	TGCAGCGTTACAAAGAGCTCTGGAAACACCATATATTTT
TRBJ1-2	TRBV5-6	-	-	CASSLASGSYTF	TGTGCCAGCAGCTTGGCCTCAGGCAGCTACACCTTC
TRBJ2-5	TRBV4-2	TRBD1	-	CASSGGQNQETQYF	TGTGCCAGCAGCGGGGGACAGAACCAAGAGACCCAGTACTTC
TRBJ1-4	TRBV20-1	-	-	CSAPTGEGEKLFF	TGCAGTGCCCCGACGGGGGAGGGTGAAAAACTGTTTTTT
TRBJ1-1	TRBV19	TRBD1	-	CASSIQGANTEAFF	TGTGCCAGTAGTATTCAGGGGGCGAACACTGAAGCTTTCTTT
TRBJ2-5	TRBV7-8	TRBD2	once	CASSQRLAETQYF	TGTGCCAGCAGCCAGCGACTAGCAGAGACCCAGTACTTC
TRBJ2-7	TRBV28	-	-	CASSEKTGWAYEQYF	TGTGCCAGCAGCGAGAAAACAGGGTGGGCCTACGAGCAGTACTTC
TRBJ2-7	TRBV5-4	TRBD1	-	CASSSDRASYEQYF	TGTGCCAGCAGCTCCGACAGGGCCTCCTACGAGCAGTACTTC
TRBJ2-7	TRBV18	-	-	CASNFRDRDYEQYF	TGTGCCAGCAACTTTCGGGACCGAGACTACGAGCAGTACTTC
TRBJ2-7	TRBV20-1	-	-	CSAEQGITGQYF	TGCAGTGCTGAGCAGGGGATTACGGGGCAGTACTTC
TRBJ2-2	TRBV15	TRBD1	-	CATAKDRAHTGELFF	TGTGCCACCGCAAAGGACAGGGCCCACACCGGGGAGCTGTTTTTT